These T cell receptor beta chains were read from a single sample in a study of cytomegalovirus exposure and HLA in healthy donors. Profiling relied on immunoSEQ multiplex PCR, and the TCRdb table lists in-frame clones only, not all of them. The sample consists of around 190,000 clones, 75% to 90% of them appearing once. Material for sequencing was PBMCs. The source of these receptors is a boy aged 2 to 10 in good health and CMV-seronegative. Both conserved end residues are part of each CDR3.

>TRBV6-6
CASSYYTSGKQYF
>TRBV6-1
CASRDWGGTEAFF
>TRBV30
CAWSAKGTGVSYEQYF
>TRBV28
CASRYQGTEAFF
>TRBV5-5
CASSFLEPTETQYF
>TRBV4-1
CASSQRTSGRDEQFF
>TRBV6-6
CASSSRDTSIAFF
>TRBV19
CASSRVAGDYEQYF
>TRBV19
CASSAGPDYGYTF
>TRBV9
CASSVGEGLAGGLVDTQYF
>TRBV2
CASSEPTNEQFF
>TRBV6-1
CASSPQGNYGYTF
>TRBV29-1
CSVAGRLTNEKLFF
>TRBV19
CASSSRLETQYF
>TRBV2
CASNPNPGQGNYGYTF
>TRBV5-4
CASSLVQGSTDTQYF
>TRBV7-9
CSSSPPGLATDTGELFF
>TRBV28
CASSLLGTGFDNEQFF
>TRBV30
CAWSDPPPTGNRSPLHF
>TRBV6-6
CASRESGGVGYTF
>TRBV6-1
CASRRGVLSYEQYF
>TRBV6-1
CASSRRQGLDQPQHF
>TRBV18
CASSPQRIREDSNQPQHF
>TRBV30
CAWSVPPTESYGYTF
>TRBV9
CASSIRTGGLTGELFF
>TRBV5-1
CASSGTGPTEAFF
>TRBV11-2
CASTALAPSGASSYNEQFF
>TRBV30
CAWLRNTEAFF
>TRBV7-6
CASSLGRGYEQYF
>TRBV28
CASSFWLSGQGSEKLFF
>TRBV7-9
CASSPGQALTFDEQFF
>TRBV30
CAWSEGRGYTEAFF